The entry below describes one TCR beta chain. The antigen remains unidentified. V gave up 3 bases and J gave up 7 bases; unmatched junction bases: 13. Germline V lookup: CDR1 LGHNT, CDR2 FRNRAP. This CDR3 has 17 amino acids. This specimen comes from a study of OX40 agonist ivuxolimab in advanced cancers. Background on the study: Eligibility rules accepted prior anti-PD-1, anti-PD-L1 or anti-CTLA-4 therapy, and 30% to 40% had some.

Findings and limits, study-wide: The 0.1-3.0 mg/kg partial responders had among the lowest clonal expansion.

Data came from immunoSEQ multiplex PCR; TCRdb stores just in-frame clones and leaves some out. Among 20,000 to 25,000 clones, about nine tenths were seen once, and the ten largest hold 20% to 25%. This receptor was identified in an adult with an advanced solid tumor such as melanoma, head and neck, liver or kidney cancer. The chain combines TRBV12-5 with TRBJ2-1; the match to TRBD2 covers 9 bases. Sequencing used CD4+ or CD8+ T cells sorted from blood, obtained in a trial of the OX40 agonist ivuxolimab. The CDR3 is CASGLLGGRAPRNEQFF. The CDR3 DNA follows: TGTGCTAGTGGTTTATTAGGCGGGAGGGCCCCGAGGAATGAGCAGTTCTTC. The full variable domain, in which reference TRBV12-5 and TRBJ2-1 provide the parts outside the CDR3, is DARVTQTPRHKVTEMGQEVTMRCQPILGHNTVFWYRQTMMQGLELLAYFRNRAPLDDSGMPKDRFSAEMPDATLATLKIQPSEPRDSAVYFCASGLLGGRAPRNEQFFGPGTRLTVL.